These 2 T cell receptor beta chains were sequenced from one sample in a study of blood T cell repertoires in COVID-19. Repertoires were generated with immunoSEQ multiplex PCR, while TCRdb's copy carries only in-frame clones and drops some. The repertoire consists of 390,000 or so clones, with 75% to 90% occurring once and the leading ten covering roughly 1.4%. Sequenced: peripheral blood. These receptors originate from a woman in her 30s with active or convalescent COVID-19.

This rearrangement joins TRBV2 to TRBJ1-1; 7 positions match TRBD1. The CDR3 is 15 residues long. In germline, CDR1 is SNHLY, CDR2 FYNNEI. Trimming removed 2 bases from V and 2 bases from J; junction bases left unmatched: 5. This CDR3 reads CASSELEGANTEAFF. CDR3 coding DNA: TGTGCCAGCAGTGAATTGGAGGGGGCTAACACTGAAGCTTTCTTT.

The chain's CDR3 is CANNRQGQRNTEAFF. CDR3 in DNA: TGTGCCAATAATAGACAGGGGCAAAGGAACACTGAAGCTTTCTTT. The chain is built from TRBV19 and TRBJ1-1, with 8 positions matching TRBD1. This CDR3 is built from 15 residues. V lost 10 bases to trimming and J lost 1 base; unmatched junction nucleotides: 11. Germline V gives CDR1 LNHDA, CDR2 SQIVND (reference sequence).